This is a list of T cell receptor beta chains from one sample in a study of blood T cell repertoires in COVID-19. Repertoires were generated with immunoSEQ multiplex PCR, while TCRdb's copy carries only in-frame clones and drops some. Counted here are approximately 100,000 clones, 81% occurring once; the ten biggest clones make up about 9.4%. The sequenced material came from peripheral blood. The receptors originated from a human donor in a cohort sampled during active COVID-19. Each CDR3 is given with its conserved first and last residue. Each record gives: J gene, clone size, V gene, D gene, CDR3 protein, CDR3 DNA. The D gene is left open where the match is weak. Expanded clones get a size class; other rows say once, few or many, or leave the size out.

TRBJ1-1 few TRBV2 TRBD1 CASTPTGGTEAFF TGTGCCAGCACCCCGACAGGGGGCACTGAAGCTTTCTTT
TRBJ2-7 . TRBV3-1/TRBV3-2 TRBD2 CASSRRPTSGIPYEQYF TGTGCCAGCAGCCGCCGGCCTACTAGCGGGATCCCCTACGAGCAGTACTTC
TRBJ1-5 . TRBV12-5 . CASGLAQGNQPQHF TGTGCTAGTGGTTTAGCACAGGGAAATCAGCCCCAGCATTTT
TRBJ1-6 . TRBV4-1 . CASSQARTDNHSPLHF TGCGCCAGCAGCCAGGCCCGGACAGATAATCATTCACCCCTCCACTTT
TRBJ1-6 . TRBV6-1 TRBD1 CASSASKTAGTGNSPLHF TGTGCCAGCAGTGCCTCGAAGACTGCCGGGACAGGGAATTCACCCCTCCACTTT
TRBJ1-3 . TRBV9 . CASSPNQVSGNTIYF TGTGCCAGCAGCCCCAACCAGGTCTCTGGAAACACCATATATTTT
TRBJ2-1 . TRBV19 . CASRLLGGNEQFF TGTGCCAGTAGGTTATTAGGGGGCAATGAGCAGTTCTTC
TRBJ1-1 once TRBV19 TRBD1 CASSPNTGGRYEAFF TGTGCCAGTAGTCCCAATACAGGGGGACGATATGAAGCTTTCTTT
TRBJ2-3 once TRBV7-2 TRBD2 CASSFKRGNEHTQYF TGTGCCAGCAGCTTTAAGCGGGGGAACGAACATACGCAGTATTTT
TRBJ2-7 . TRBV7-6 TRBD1 CASSPPRDRGPYEQYF TGTGCCAGCAGCCCTCCCCGAGACAGGGGGCCCTACGAGCAGTACTTC
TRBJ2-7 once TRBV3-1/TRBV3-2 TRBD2 CASSIGTSGSYEQYF TGTGCCAGCAGCATAGGGACTAGCGGATCCTACGAGCAGTACTTC
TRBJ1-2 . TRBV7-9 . CASSLASVYGYTF TGTGCCAGCAGCTTAGCGTCAGTCTATGGCTACACCTTC
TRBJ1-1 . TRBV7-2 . CASSLDPGGHTEAFF TGTGCCAGCAGCCTCGACCCTGGAGGGCACACTGAAGCTTTCTTT
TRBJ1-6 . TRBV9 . CASSGRGATNSPLHF TGTGCCAGCAGCGGCCGGGGGGCCACCAATTCACCCCTCCACTTT
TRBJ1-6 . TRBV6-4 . CASSDSIQCVYNSPLHF TGTGCCAGCAGTGACTCGATCCAGTGTGTCTATAATTCACCCCTCCACTTT
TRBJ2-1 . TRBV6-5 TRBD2 CASRKGLANNEQFF TGTGCCAGCAGGAAGGGACTAGCCAACAATGAGCAGTTCTTC
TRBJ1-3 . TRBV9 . CASSVAGSPGNTIYF TGTGCCAGCAGCGTAGCAGGGTCGCCTGGAAACACCATATATTTT
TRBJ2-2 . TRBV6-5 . CASSYLPAGELFF TGTGCCAGCAGTTACCTTCCGGCCGGGGAGCTGTTTTTT
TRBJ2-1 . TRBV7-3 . CASSLVGGLSNEQFF TGTGCCAGCAGCTTAGTGGGGGGGCTCTCGAATGAGCAGTTCTTC
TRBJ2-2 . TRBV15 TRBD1 CATSRETGSGQGNTGELFF TGTGCCACCAGCAGAGAAACTGGGTCGGGACAGGGGAACACCGGGGAGCTGTTTTTT
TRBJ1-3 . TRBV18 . CASSKTGRSGNTIYF TGTGCCAGCTCAAAGACAGGCCGCTCTGGAAACACCATATATTTT
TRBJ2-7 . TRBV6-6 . CASSYNAPTRGEQYF TGTGCCAGCAGTTATAATGCTCCCACAAGAGGGGAGCAGTACTTC